This T cell receptor (beta chain) was captured by sequencing in a study of blood T cell repertoires in COVID-19. Study background: Collection of acute and convalescent COVID-19 samples took place in the United States, Italy and Spain. Sources were T cells, B-cell-depleted T cells, or PBMCs; the material itself was cDNA or gDNA.

Trimming stripped 4 bases from V and 0 bases from J, with 11 bases between. The CDR3 runs to 15 residues. CDR1 is SGDLS and CDR2 is YYNGEE in the germline V gene. How the authors handled the data: Scientists estimated how many nucleated cells there were by amplifying reference gene primers. Using immunoSEQ multiplex PCR, the repertoire was profiled, and TCRdb retains in-frame clones only, with some absent. Clone size and the V and J calls come from that table; the DNA yielded D and trimming. The sample consists of 200,000 to 300,000 clones, over 80% of them appearing once. Sequencing was done on a sample of peripheral blood. The chain recombines TRBV9 with TRBJ2-1; no clear D. This clonotype was obtained from a man between 25 and 39 years old who had recovered from COVID-19. The CDR3 sequence is CASSTRERSYNEQFF. The CDR3 DNA sequence: TGTGCCAGCAGCACACGAGAGCGCTCCTACAATGAGCAGTTCTTC. The full variable domain, in which reference TRBV9 and TRBJ2-1 provide the parts outside the CDR3, is DSGVTQTPKHLITATGQRVTLRCSPRSGDLSVYWYQQSLDQGLQFLIQYYNGEERAKGNILERFSAQQFPDLHSELNLSSLELGDSALYFCASSTRERSYNEQFFGPGTRLTVL.